This T cell receptor beta chain came from a study of shared clonotypes between healthy human individuals. Study-level information: Ranging from 18 to 49 in age, donors were a couple of women and a few men. Broader study findings: Generally, naive subsets (rather than memory subsets) showed larger estimated richness. Naive CD4 clonotype sharing across a few donors was approximately 5.2%. Incompleteness in sorted-subset sequencing, despite large depth, was shown by rarefaction.

Details on this clone: Antigen specificity is unknown.

The protocol was immunoSEQ multiplex PCR, while the TCRdb copy is restricted to in-frame clones and leaves out a portion. The sample carries about 700,000 clones, under 95% recorded once. V shed 3 bases and J shed 0 bases, with 11 bases lying between them. The germline V gene encodes CDR1 MDHEN and CDR2 SYDVKM. This CDR3 contains 15 residues. Positively selected for CCR7, the CD45RO-negative cells used as naive CD8 cells excluded terminally differentiated effector memory CD45RA+ cells. The TCR was taken from a man aged 25-45 years in good health. The specimen was naive CD8+ T cells sorted from blood. The rearrangement joins TRBV28 to TRBJ2-5; TRBD1 is a possible D gene (6 bases). CDR3: CASSLRTVYQETQYF. The CDR3 DNA reads as TGTGCCAGCAGTTTGCGGACAGTGTACCAAGAGACCCAGTACTTC. The whole variable domain, remainder taken from reference TRBV28 and TRBJ2-5, is DVKVTQSSRYLVKRTGEKVFLECVQDMDHENMFWYRQDPGLGLRLIYFSYDVKMKEKGDIPEGYSVSREKKERFSLILESASTNQTSMYLCASSLRTVYQETQYFGPGTRLLVL.